This TCR beta chain came from a study of cytomegalovirus exposure and HLA in healthy donors. Study findings and constraints: Most of the CMV-associated TCR beta chains (in a later analysis) appeared to be HLA-restricted.

Concerning this clone: Antigen: not known.

The PCR had 60 Vbeta and 13 Jbeta primers. Profiled with immunoSEQ multiplex PCR; TCRdb holds only in-frame clones, not every one. The sample records about 130,000 clones, 60% to 80% being singletons. The CDR3 has 23 amino acids. The trim removed 2 bases at V and 3 bases at J, leaving 25 bases unmatched. In germline, CDR1 is GTSNPN, CDR2 SVGIG (reference sequence). This chain joins TRBV30 and TRBJ2-7, with 16 bases identical to TRBD2. The source of this sequence is a woman between 45 and 65 years old in good health and CMV-seronegative. Sequencing was done on a sample of PBMCs. CDR3: CAWSPITGTSGRAGRVALYEQYF. In nucleotides, the CDR3 is TGTGCCTGGAGTCCTATTACCGGGACTAGCGGGAGGGCTGGGAGGGTCGCCCTCTACGAGCAGTACTTC.